This entry concerns a single T cell receptor beta chain. This likely traces to a read error, being one base from a far larger clone. The data were taken from a study of regulatory T cells in long-lasting Graves disease. This CDR3 spans 13 amino acids. The germline V gene encodes CDR1 PRHDT and CDR2 FYEKMQ (reference sequence). V shed 7 bases, J shed 10 bases, and the junction held 9 bases outside the gene matches. Assembly of TCR beta libraries relied on iRepertoire HTBI primers together with Arm-PCR of CDR3 regions. TCRdb re-called the multiplex PCR reads with MiXCR, one entry per CDR3 protein. The table includes 250,000 to 300,000 distinct CDR3 sequences, 15% to 20% detected once. As to time point: newly diagnosed GD, antithyroid drugs for less than 3 months. From RNA extracted from PBMCs, the TCR library was made. These data were also filed under a second study, of T cells in Graves' hyperthyroidism and ophthalmopathy. As reported in that work: In making diagnoses, clinical symptoms, serum thyroxine and TRAb, thyroid ultrasound and orbital computed tomography were all used. An initial round of RT-PCR targeting the TCR CDR3 relied on the HTBI primer set. Blood samples included most of the expanded thyroid clonotypes exceeding 0.001.

The source is a young woman with Graves disease. This chain joins TRBV13 and TRBJ2-1; 8 nucleotides agree with TRBD1. The input for sequencing was peripheral blood mononuclear cells (PBMCs), taken at new diagnosis, from a patient treated with antithyroid drugs. CDR3: CASTSTGVGEQFF. The CDR3 region has the DNA TGTGCCAGCACCTCGACAGGGGTTGGCGAGCAGTTCTTC. The complete variable domain, with remaining parts taken from reference TRBV13 and TRBJ2-1, reads AAGVIQSPRHLIKEKRETATLKCYPIPRHDTVYWYQQGPGQDPQFLISFYEKMQSDKGSIPDRFSAQQFSDYHSELNMSSLELGDSALYFCASTSTGVGEQFFGPGTRLTVL.